The 3 T cell receptor beta chains presented below share a single source sample, sequenced in a study of T cell responses to AZD1222 COVID-19 vaccine. This table comes from immunoSEQ multiplex PCR, and its TCRdb copy is limited to in-frame clones, with some not included. The sample yields over 85,000 clones, about 90% seen once. The material sequenced was peripheral blood, taken on day 0 of AZD1222 vaccination. The receptors originated from an adult in good health.

This rearrangement joins TRBV6-1 to TRBJ1-5; weak D call: TRBD1 (5 bases). Trimming left V 0 bases short and J 4 bases short, with 10 bases between. Germline-derived CDR1 and CDR2 are MNHNS and SASEGT. The length of the CDR3 is 15 residues. The CDR3 loop reads CASSEALGGNQPQHF. DNA for the CDR3: TGTGCCAGCAGTGAAGCGCTGGGGGGAAATCAGCCCCAGCATTTT.

This sequence joins TRBV24-1 and TRBJ2-3; D might be TRBD1 (5 bases). The CDR3 has 15 residues. Trimming removed 4 bases at V and 0 bases at J, with 10 bases between. CDR1 KGHDR and CDR2 SFDVKD come from the germline V gene. CDR3 in amino acids: CATSDRALSTDTQYF. The DNA for the CDR3 is TGTGCCACCAGTGACAGGGCCCTTAGCACAGATACGCAGTATTTT.

The chain couples TRBV6-4 to TRBJ2-2; the D gene is possibly TRBD2 (6 bases). Deletions cut 8 bases from V and 1 base from J, with 11 bases between. The germline V gene has CDR1 MRHNA and CDR2 SNTAGT. CDR3 length equals 14 residues. The CDR3 DNA follows: TGTGCCAGCCGGAGTAGCGGGAACACCGGGGAGCTGTTTTTT. Residues: CASRSSGNTGELFF.